The next 26 T cell receptor beta chains were all read from a single sample in a study of T cell repertoires in cytomegalovirus infection. TCRdb fed the reads into MiXCR, producing one record per CDR3 protein. The data show roughly 230,000 distinct CDR3 sequences, over 15% seen once. Material: CD8+ T cells from PBMCs. The receptors come from a human donor in good health (CMV status not recorded). Some clones in this sample may be carry-over from other donors' samples.

This clonotype showed up just a few times. The chain carries TRBV2 and TRBJ1-1; D remains ambiguous. This CDR3 has 15 amino acids. Germline CDR1 SNHLY, CDR2 FYNNEI. The germline V and J ends were trimmed by 3 bases and 1 base, with 12 bases remaining between them. The CDR3 region has the DNA TGTGCCAGCAGTGAGAGGGTAGGAACGAACACTGAAGCTTTCTTT. Translated: CASSERVGTNTEAFF. Complete variable domain (other parts from reference TRBV2 and TRBJ1-1): EPEVTQTPSHQVTQMGQEVILRCVPISNHLYFYWYRQILGQKVEFLVSFYNNEISEKSEIFDDQFSVERPDGSNFTLKIRSTKLEDSAMYFCASSERVGTNTEAFFGQGTRLTVV.

The rearrangement links TRBV6-2 or TRBV6-3 to TRBJ2-7; TRBD2 agrees at 13 bases. CDR1 is MNHEY, CDR2 SVGEGT, per germline. J was trimmed by 3 bases and V by 4 bases; bases with no gene match: 6. The CDR3 length is 16 residues. In DNA, the CDR3 is TGTGCCAGCAGTTTCCCTCGGACTAGCGGGGGCTACGAGCAGTACTTC. It is translated as CASSFPRTSGGYEQYF.

The chain employs TRBV12-3 or TRBV12-4 and TRBJ1-6; no firm D call. Trimming removed 5 bases from V and 0 bases from J, with 5 bases in between. The CDR3 extends over 14 amino acids. For the CDR3, the DNA is TGTGCCAGCAGTGGACTCTCCTATAATTCACCCCTCCACTTT. Its translation: CASSGLSYNSPLHF.

The chain uses TRBV6-5 and TRBJ2-7, with a possible D match to TRBD1 (5 bases). This CDR3 has 17 amino acids. The V end lost 0 bases, the J end lost 2 bases, and 17 bases lay between the germline ends. Germline V lookup: CDR1 MNHEY, CDR2 SVGAGI. CDR3 nucleotides: TGTGCCAGCAGTTACTCCCTTACCGACAGAAAAACCTACGAGCAGTACTTC. It is translated as CASSYSLTDRKTYEQYF.

This clonotype was found a few times. The chain has TRBV20-1 and TRBJ1-5, with D possibly being TRBD1 (5 bases). Germline loops: CDR1 DFQATT, CDR2 SNEGSKA (reference sequence). V lost 4 bases and J 0 bases, leaving 16 bases between the germline ends. The CDR3 totals 16 residues. The CDR3 nucleotides are TGCAGTGCTACAGGATCAGGGCCGTATAGCAATCAGCCCCAGCATTTT. Its protein is CSATGSGPYSNQPQHF.

The chain couples TRBV12-3 or TRBV12-4 to TRBJ1-4, with 10 positions matching TRBD1. V lost 6 bases to trimming and J lost 7 bases; unmatched junction nucleotides: 5. The CDR3 sequence is 14 residues long. Here the CDR3 reads CASSRTGGGEKLFF. The CDR3 DNA follows: TGTGCCAGCAGCCGGACAGGGGGAGGTGAAAAACTGTTTTTT.

The chain combines TRBV28 with TRBJ2-7; 13 bases map to TRBD2. Germline lookup yields CDR1 MDHEN and CDR2 SYDVKM. V trimming: 11 bases; J trimming: 3 bases; junction bases outside the gene matches: 10. There are 15 residues in the CDR3. CDR3 region: CAEGTSGVIFYEQYF. For the CDR3, the DNA is TGTGCCGAGGGGACTAGCGGGGTGATTTTCTACGAGCAGTACTTC.

In its sample, this clonotype was seen many times. This chain connects TRBV6-5 to TRBJ1-3; D is uncertain. Germline V gene lookup returns CDR1 MNHEY and CDR2 SVGAGI. The CDR3 is made up of 15 amino acids. V lost 5 bases and J 0 bases, leaving 11 bases between the germline ends. The CDR3 reads CASSTQLSSGNTIYF. The CDR3 nucleotides read TGTGCCAGCAGTACTCAATTGAGCTCTGGAAACACCATATATTTT.

The chain employs TRBV28 and TRBJ1-5; 7 bases fit TRBD1. The junction had 5 bases not matched to a gene; V was cut back by 5 bases and J by 1 base. From germline, CDR1 is MDHEN and CDR2 SYDVKM. This CDR3 region has 15 residues. CDR3 amino acids: CASSKGQASNQPQHF. The CDR3, as DNA: TGTGCCAGCAGTAAAGGACAGGCCAGCAATCAGCCCCAGCATTTT.

This sequence joins TRBV28 and TRBJ1-5; D remains ambiguous. Germline loops: CDR1 MDHEN, CDR2 SYDVKM. V lost 4 bases, J lost 5 bases, and 15 bases lay in between. CDR3 length: 15 amino acids. This chain's CDR3 is CASSSLRRHDQPQHF. The CDR3, as DNA: TGTGCCAGCAGTTCCCTCCGCAGGCACGATCAGCCCCAGCATTTT.

The DNA for the CDR3 is TGTGCCAGCAGCCCCACGGACTGGGACGATACGCAGTATTTT. This translates into CASSPTDWDDTQYF. The genes are TRBV7-3 and TRBJ2-3; the D call may be TRBD1 or TRBD2 (5 bases each). The germline gives CDR1 SGHTA, CDR2 FQGTGA. The germline V and J ends were trimmed by 5 bases and 6 bases, with 15 bases remaining between them. The CDR3 has 14 residues.

This clonotype was observed a few times. V usage is TRBV6-5 and J usage is TRBJ1-1, with a tentative D call TRBD1 (5 bases). There are 17 residues in the CDR3. The germline V gene encodes CDR1 MNHEY and CDR2 SVGAGI. V was clipped by 6 bases and J by 3 bases, with 23 bases between them. The CDR3 region has the DNA TGTGCCAGCAGCCCCCGCGGCGGGACCGTTATATACACTGAAGCTTTCTTT. Translation: CASSPRGGTVIYTEAFF.

This clonotype was counted at least ten times. This sequence joins TRBV6-2 or TRBV6-3 and TRBJ1-5; TRBD1 matches at 10 bases. The CDR3 length is 14 residues. Trimming removed 7 bases from V and 7 bases from J; junction bases left unmatched: 7. Germline V gives CDR1 MNHEY, CDR2 SVGEGT. CDR3 nucleotides: TGTGCCAGCACCCTGGGACAGGGGAAGCAGCCCCAGCATTTT. Protein: CASTLGQGKQPQHF.

The CDR3 nucleotides read TGCAGCGTTGATTTACCGCTAGCGGCCAGCACAGATACGCAGTATTTT. Its translation: CSVDLPLAASTDTQYF. V usage is TRBV29-1 and J usage is TRBJ2-3; 7 bases are shared with TRBD2. The CDR3 extends over 16 amino acids. V lost 3 bases and J lost 0; bases outside the gene matches: 9. Germline assignment: CDR1 SQVTM and CDR2 ANQGSEA.

The chain has TRBV10-2 and TRBJ1-2; 7 positions agree with TRBD1. The V and J ends lost 4 bases and 3 bases, in that order; junction bases with no gene match: 5. The germline gives CDR1 WSHSY, CDR2 SAAADI. The CDR3 runs to 14 residues. The CDR3 nucleotides read TGCGCCAGCAGTGTAAGGACAGGTGACTATGGCTACACCTTC. Its protein product is CASSVRTGDYGYTF.

The V and J genes are TRBV7-4 and TRBJ2-4; D may be TRBD1 (6 bases). Trimming left V 1 base short and J 0 bases short, with 13 bases between. This CDR3 spans 17 amino acids. The germline gives CDR1 SGHVT, CDR2 SQSDAQ. DNA of the CDR3: TGTGCCAGCAGCTTAGACAGGGACCCAATAGCCAAAAACATTCAGTACTTC. It encodes CASSLDRDPIAKNIQYF.

This clonotype has ten or more counts. V is TRBV7-2 and J is TRBJ2-1; a weak D match, TRBD1 (7 bases). The CDR3 contains 18 residues. Germline values: CDR1 SGHTA, CDR2 FQGNSA. Deletions cut 1 base from V and 4 bases from J, with 20 bases between. For the CDR3, the DNA is TGTGCCAGCAGCTTAGGGAGGAGCGTCAGGGGGGTATACAATGAGCAGTTCTTC. Amino acids: CASSLGRSVRGVYNEQFF.

This clonotype was observed a handful of times. The chain links TRBV14 to TRBJ2-1, with 12 positions matching TRBD1. The V segment lost 1 base and the J segment 9 bases; nucleotides outside the gene matches: 4. Germline CDR1 and CDR2: SGHDN and FVKESK. CDR3 length: 15 amino acids. The CDR3 protein is CASSQGDRGLGEQFF. The CDR3 nucleotides are TGTGCCAGCAGCCAAGGGGACAGGGGGCTCGGTGAGCAGTTCTTC. The whole variable domain, remainder taken from reference TRBV14 and TRBJ2-1, is EAGVTQFPSHSVIEKGQTVTLRCDPISGHDNLYWYRRVMGKEIKFLLHFVKESKQDESGMPNNRFLAERTGGTYSTLKVQPAELEDSGVYFCASSQGDRGLGEQFFGPGTRLTVL.

V is TRBV5-1 and J is TRBJ2-2, with D unresolved. The CDR3 has 16 residues. Trimming shortened V by 3 bases and J by 3 bases, and 15 bases separated the two germline ends. Looked up from germline, CDR1 is SGHRS and CDR2 is YFSETQ. Written as DNA, the CDR3 is TGCGCCAGCAGCTCGGCTGGGCCCCTGGACACCGGGGAGCTGTTTTTT. As protein: CASSSAGPLDTGELFF.

This sequence joins TRBV4-1 and TRBJ1-2, with D possibly TRBD1 on 5 matching bases. CDR1 MGHRA and CDR2 YSYEKL come from the germline V gene. The CDR3 has 14 amino acids. Trimming removed 4 bases at V and 2 bases at J, with 11 bases between. Here the CDR3 DNA reads TGCGCCAGCAGCCCGCTCAGGGACAACTATGGCTACACCTTC. This encodes CASSPLRDNYGYTF.

About this clonotype itself: A junction end diverges from the germline sequence, so it may reflect a read error. V usage is TRBV29-1 and J usage is TRBJ2-3; 12 bases are a match to TRBD1. Germline V gene data show CDR1 as SQVTM and CDR2 as ANQGSEA. The CDR3 covers 19 residues. CDR3 DNA sequence: TGCAGCCTCACCCCCCGGGGACAGGGGGCCAGGATATCCACAGATACGCAGTACTTT. As protein: CSLTPRGQGARISTDTQYF.

This clonotype has more than one count but fewer than ten. The rearrangement links TRBV6-1 to TRBJ2-1; D call uncertain. CDR1 is MNHNS and CDR2 is SASEGT in the germline V gene. The CDR3 length is 13 residues. V lost 6 bases and J 10 bases, leaving 16 bases between the germline ends. DNA of the CDR3: TGTGCCAGCAGGATTGGTGAAAAAACAGAGCAGTTCTTC. Encoded protein: CASRIGEKTEQFF.

This clonotype was detected a few times. The chain links TRBV11-2 to TRBJ2-1; D is uncertain. The CDR3 is 12 amino acids. The ends were cut back, 0 bases at V and 7 bases at J, with 4 bases in the middle. Germline V gene sequence: CDR1 SGHAT, CDR2 FQNNGV. CDR3: CASSLDWNEQFF. The CDR3 DNA reads TGTGCCAGCAGCTTAGATTGGAATGAGCAGTTCTTC. Using reference TRBV11-2 and TRBJ2-1 for the parts outside the CDR3, the full variable domain is EAGVAQSPRYKIIEKRQSVAFWCNPISGHATLYWYQQILGQGPKLLIQFQNNGVVDDSQLPKDRFSAERLKGVDSTLKIQPAKLEDSAVYLCASSLDWNEQFFGPGTRLTVL.

In this sample, this clonotype turned up many times. This chain links TRBV7-8 with TRBJ2-3; D is perhaps TRBD2 (5 bases). Looked up from germline, CDR1 is SGHVS and CDR2 is FQNEAQ. Trimming removed 4 bases from V and 2 bases from J, with 13 bases in between. The CDR3 loop spans 15 amino acids. CDR3 protein: CASSWLAGLTDTQYF. The CDR3 DNA follows: TGTGCCAGCAGCTGGCTCGCGGGCCTCACAGATACGCAGTATTTT.

This clonotype was seen repeatedly, ten times or more. The chain joins TRBV7-2 to TRBJ2-3; tentative D call: TRBD2 (6 bases). The germline CDR1 and CDR2 sequences are SGHTA and FQGNSA. The CDR3 covers 14 residues. Trimming stripped 7 bases from V and 0 bases from J, with 11 bases between. CDR3 DNA sequence: TGTGCCAGCACTGGAGGGGTTAGCACAGATACGCAGTATTTT. Its protein product is CASTGGVSTDTQYF.

This clonotype was observed at least ten times. The chain links TRBV7-2 to TRBJ2-5; TRBD1 matches 7 bases. Germline V gene data show CDR1 as SGHTA and CDR2 as FQGNSA. The CDR3 contains 17 residues. After removal of 5 bases from V and 2 bases from J, the junction contained 14 bases not matched to a gene. The CDR3 DNA reads TGTGCCAGCAGCCCGCCGTTGGGGACAGCAAGACAAGAGACCCAGTACTTC. Translating it yields CASSPPLGTARQETQYF.